This T cell receptor (beta chain) was retrieved from a study of blood T cell repertoires in COVID-19. Across the whole study: Italy, Spain and the United States were the sources of the convalescent and acute COVID-19 samples. PBMCs, B-cell-depleted T cells, or T cells were the source of the cDNA or gDNA that made up the material.

Authors' methods: Estimation of nucleated cell counts relied on the amplification of reference gene primers. Sequencing was performed with immunoSEQ multiplex PCR; in TCRdb, only in-frame clones are kept and a portion is missing. The DNA was the basis for D and trimming; V, J and clone size are from that table. This table has over 200,000 clones, almost 85% appearing once. Recruitment covered under 25 US areas and drew participants whose ages spanned roughly 18 to 100 years. The CDR3 runs 15 residues. Germline assignment: CDR1 LNHDA and CDR2 SQIVND (reference sequence). Trimming stripped 9 bases from V and 4 bases from J, with 21 bases between.

The V gene is TRBV19, the J gene TRBJ1-1; a possible D gene is TRBD1 (5 bases). The specimen sequenced was PBMCs or T cells enriched from blood (not recorded which). The sequence was obtained from a man aged 40-50 years who had recovered from COVID-19. The CDR3 sequence: CASTWIGRGITEAFF. DNA for the CDR3: TGTGCCAGCACCTGGATAGGGAGGGGAATCACTGAAGCTTTCTTT.